One sample yielded the 9 T cell receptor beta chains listed below, sequenced in a study of CD8+ T cells in alopecia areata. Extraction of RNA preceded its reverse transcription into cDNA, which served as the sequencing template. Some clones are missing from TCRdb's copy, which holds only in-frame ones; the method was immunoSEQ multiplex PCR. This sample has 190,000 or so clones, with more than 55% found just once. As for treatment: oral pan-JAK inhibitor, 5-10 mg twice daily. The specimen was CD4+ T cells sorted from blood, collected at week 4, from a patient treated with tofacitinib. These receptors all come from a human donor with alopecia areata.

As for this clone: The sample carries other DNA sequences with the same CDR3. DNA for the CDR3: TGCAGCGTTGAACAGGGAGTAGAGACCCAGTACTTC. Protein sequence: CSVEQGVETQYF. The chain uses TRBV29-1 and TRBJ2-5; D might be TRBD1 or TRBD2, each matching 5 bases. CDR1 and CDR2 from the germline V gene are SQVTM and ANQGSEA. The CDR3 has 12 residues. Trimming removed 2 bases from V and 4 bases from J, with 8 bases in between.

This rearrangement joins TRBV6-7 to TRBJ1-6; TRBD1 matches 7 bases. Being an ORF, TRBV6-7 has a function that is uncertain. J gave up 13 bases and V 2 bases, and 14 bases lay outside the gene matches. The CDR3 length is 16 residues. CDR3 protein: CASSYLLGDSRTPLHF. DNA for the CDR3: TGTGCCAGCAGTTACCTGTTGGGGGACAGCCGAACCCCCCTCCACTTT.

The V call is TRBV30, the J call TRBJ1-1; D is uncertain. The CDR3 consists of 13 residues. V was cut by 5 bases and J by 1 base, with 11 bases left in between. Germline V gene lookup returns CDR1 GTSNPN and CDR2 SVGIG (reference sequence). CDR3 protein: CAWADHRNTEAFF. In nucleotides, the CDR3 is TGTGCCTGGGCCGATCACAGGAACACTGAAGCTTTCTTT.

The chain is built from TRBV6-6 and TRBJ2-3, with 7 bases aligning to TRBD2. This CDR3 comprises 14 residues. The V segment lost 6 bases and the J segment 0 bases; nucleotides outside the gene matches: 3. Germline V gene lookup returns CDR1 MNHNY and CDR2 SVGAGI (reference sequence). CDR3 bases: TGTGCCAGCAGCCGGGACTACAGCACAGATACGCAGTATTTT. As protein: CASSRDYSTDTQYF.

This clone has just one count. The chain combines TRBV29-1 with TRBJ2-5; 7 bases match TRBD1. V lost 6 bases and J lost 1; bases outside the gene matches: 11. Germline lookup yields CDR1 SQVTM and CDR2 ANQGSEA. The length of the CDR3 is 15 residues. Here the CDR3 reads CSVIDRVHIQETQYF. CDR3 coding DNA: TGCAGCGTGATTGACAGGGTACATATCCAAGAGACCCAGTACTTC.

The genes are TRBV29-1 and TRBJ1-1; D is perhaps TRBD1 (6 bases). From germline, CDR1 is SQVTM and CDR2 ANQGSEA. The length of the CDR3 is 17 residues. The V and J ends lost 7 bases and 0 bases respectively, with 24 bases between them. CDR3 nucleotides: TGCAGCGGCCTCGACGGGGGCGCACAGGGAATGAACACTGAAGCTTTCTTT. Amino acid sequence: CSGLDGGAQGMNTEAFF.

V is TRBV30 and J is TRBJ2-2; the match to TRBD1 covers 7 bases. The trim removed 5 bases at V and 3 bases at J, leaving 9 bases unmatched. The CDR3 loop spans 15 amino acids. Germline V gene sequence: CDR1 GTSNPN, CDR2 SVGIG (reference sequence). The CDR3 bases are TGTGCCTGGGCAACAGGGGTTTCGGACACCGGGGAGCTGTTTTTT. Translating it yields CAWATGVSDTGELFF.

This chain uses TRBV6-5 with TRBJ1-4, with TRBD1 matching 9 bases. J gave up 5 bases and V 0 bases, and 4 bases lay outside the gene matches. CDR1 and CDR2 from the germline V gene are MNHEY and SVGAGI. This CDR3 has 16 residues. The CDR3 region has the DNA TGTGCCAGCAGTTACTCCATCGGGACAGGGAATGAAAAACTGTTTTTT. Amino acid sequence: CASSYSIGTGNEKLFF.

The rearrangement joins TRBV23-1 to TRBJ1-5, with D unclear. TRBV23-1 is reported as an ORF; its role is uncertain. The CDR3 is made up of 15 amino acids. V lost 0 bases, J lost 4 bases, and 10 bases lay in between. CDR3 in amino acids: CASSQSGQQNQPQHF. The CDR3 DNA is TGCGCCAGCAGTCAATCCGGCCAGCAAAATCAGCCCCAGCATTTT.